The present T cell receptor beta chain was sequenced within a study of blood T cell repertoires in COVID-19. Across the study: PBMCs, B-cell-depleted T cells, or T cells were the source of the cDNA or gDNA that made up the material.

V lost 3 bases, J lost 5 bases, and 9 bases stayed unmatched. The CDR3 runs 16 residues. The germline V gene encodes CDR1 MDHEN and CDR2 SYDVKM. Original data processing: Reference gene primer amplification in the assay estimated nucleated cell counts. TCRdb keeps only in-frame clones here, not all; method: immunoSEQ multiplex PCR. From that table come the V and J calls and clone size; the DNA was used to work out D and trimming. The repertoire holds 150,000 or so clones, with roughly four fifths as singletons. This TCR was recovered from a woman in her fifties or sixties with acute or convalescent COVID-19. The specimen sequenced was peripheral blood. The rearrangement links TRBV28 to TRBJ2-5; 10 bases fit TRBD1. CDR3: CASSFGDRGDSETQYF. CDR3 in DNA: TGTGCCAGCAGTTTTGGGGACAGGGGCGATTCGGAGACCCAGTACTTC.